A single sample is the source of the 3 T cell receptor beta chains below, sequenced in a study of cytomegalovirus exposure and HLA in healthy donors. Vbeta (60) and Jbeta (13) primers were used in the PCR. Some clones are missing from TCRdb's copy, which holds only in-frame ones; the method was immunoSEQ multiplex PCR. The sample has approximately 150,000 clones; approximately 79% are singletons. Material for sequencing was PBMCs. Source of these receptors: a man between 35 and 55 years old in good health and CMV-seronegative.

J is TRBJ1-2 and V is TRBV7-9, with a tentative D call TRBD1 (5 bases). CDR1 SEHNR and CDR2 FQNEAQ come from the germline V gene (reference sequence). Trimming removed 4 bases at V and 9 bases at J, with 18 bases between. The CDR3 loop spans 14 amino acids. DNA for the CDR3: TGTGCCAGCAGCTCCGAATCAGGGAGGTGGAGCTACACCTTC. Its protein is CASSSESGRWSYTF.

A few counts support this clone. The rearrangement uses TRBV6-1 and TRBJ2-6; TRBD1 matches at 7 bases. J was trimmed by 0 bases and V by 3 bases; bases with no gene match: 8. In germline, CDR1 is MNHNS, CDR2 SASEGT. The CDR3 loop spans 18 amino acids. CDR3 sequence (DNA): TGTGCCAGCAGTGAGCCGGGACAGAAAGGCTCTGGGGCCAACGTCCTGACTTTC. Translating gives CASSEPGQKGSGANVLTF.

The V call is TRBV4-2, the J call TRBJ2-3; 9 bases are shared with TRBD1. Germline CDR1 and CDR2: LGHNA and YNFKEQ. The J segment lost 5 bases and the V segment lost 1 base, leaving 4 bases of the junction unmatched. CDR3 length: 15 amino acids. CDR3 sequence (DNA): TGTGCCAGCAGCCAAGTTACAGGGGGCTTAGATACGCAGTATTTT. Residues: CASSQVTGGLDTQYF.